The T cell receptor (beta chain) described here comes from a study of shared clonotypes between healthy human individuals. The data were produced by immunoSEQ multiplex PCR, yet TCRdb's version contains in-frame clones alone and is incomplete. Among some 690,000 clones listed, around 91% were seen once. Trimming left V 4 bases short and J 4 bases short, with 16 bases between. The CDR3 has 15 amino acids. Germline CDR1 reads WSHSY; CDR2 reads SAAADI. Sequencing was performed on memory CD8+ T cells from PBMCs. Stated subset: CD45RO+ cells pooled with CCR7-negative TemRA cells. The V call is TRBV10-2, the J call TRBJ1-1; D possibly corresponds to TRBD1 (5 bases). The clonotype comes from a man aged 18 to 30 in good health. Some clones in this sample may be carry-over from other donors' samples. As DNA, the CDR3 is TGCGCCAGCAGTGGGGGGACCTTGGGGGGCACTGAAGCTTTCTTT. This translates into CASSGGTLGGTEAFF.